The clone carrying this T cell receptor (beta chain) occurred a few times. The antigen is unknown. Trimming cost V 2 bases and J 2 bases; bases outside gene matches: 2. Germline V lookup: CDR1 MRHNA, CDR2 SNTAGT. This CDR3 is 15 amino acids long. This sample is part of a study of metastatic and nonmetastatic thyroid tumors. The study, taken as a whole, reports: Within blood and tumor, benign nodules reportedly had significantly lower TCR beta diversity than malignant thyroid tumors did.

TCRdb re-analyzed the PCR reads through MiXCR. The sample includes around 45,000 clones, about 3.3% seen only once; the top ten take approximately 9.8%. No treatment had been given to any patient before thyroid surgery. This TCR was sampled from a female donor with papillary thyroid cancer or a benign thyroid nodule (not recorded which). Some clones in this sample may be carry-over from other donors' samples. The chain is built from TRBV6-4 and TRBJ2-3, with TRBD2 identical over 9 bases. The sequencing input was blood. CDR3 in amino acids: CASSDAGGSTDTQYF. In DNA, the CDR3 is TGTGCCAGCAGTGACGCGGGGGGGTCCACAGATACGCAGTATTTT.